Each of the 27 T cell receptor beta chains below was sequenced from the same sample in a study of Epstein–Barr virus B cells in breast cancer. Libraries were built from RNA with the SMARTer kit, covering full alpha and beta V(D)J regions. Each CDR3 protein gets one entry after TCRdb re-called the 5' RACE reads with MiXCR. The sample lists several hundred distinct CDR3 sequences, approximately 40% seen once, with around 98% in the top ten. No antigens are known for them. The sequencing sample was made of tumor-infiltrating lymphocytes expanded in culture. These receptors all come from a woman aged 40 to 50 with triple-negative breast cancer.

The chain couples TRBV6-5 to TRBJ2-6; D is unresolved. This CDR3 is 15 amino acids long. The germline V gene has CDR1 MNHEY and CDR2 SVGAGI. V was shortened by 4 bases and J by 0 bases, with 7 bases between the two germline ends. CDR3 in amino acids: CASSSTFSGANVLTF. CDR3 sequence (DNA): TGTGCCAGCAGTTCCACGTTCTCTGGGGCCAACGTCCTGACTTTC.

The J gene is TRBJ2-5, the V gene TRBV6-5; 13 bases align to TRBD2. The germline V gene has CDR1 MNHEY and CDR2 SVGAGI. The CDR3 spans 15 residues. Trimming took 5 bases from V and 6 from J; bases not matched to a gene: 6. This CDR3 reads CASSKGLAGVQTQYF. The CDR3 DNA is TGTGCCAGCAGTAAAGGACTAGCGGGGGTCCAGACCCAGTACTTC.

This clonotype was recorded a few times. This sequence joins TRBV9 and TRBJ2-3, with D perhaps being TRBD1 or TRBD2 (6 bases each). Germline CDR1 SGDLS, CDR2 YYNGEE. This CDR3 is built from 18 residues. The germline V and J ends were trimmed by 4 bases and 1 base, with 22 bases remaining between them. Written as DNA, the CDR3 is TGTGCCAGCAGCAAGGGGGTAGCGGCAATATGGGGCACAGATACGCAGTATTTT. Its translation is CASSKGVAAIWGTDTQYF. Full variable domain (outside the CDR3, taken from reference TRBV9 and TRBJ2-3): DSGVTQTPKHLITATGQRVTLRCSPRSGDLSVYWYQQSLDQGLQFLIQYYNGEERAKGNILERFSAQQFPDLHSELNLSSLELGDSALYFCASSKGVAAIWGTDTQYFGPGTRLTVL.

CDR3 protein: CASSLVSVVETQYF. CDR3 in DNA: TGTGCCAGCAGCTTAGTCTCAGTCGTGGAGACCCAGTACTTC. This sequence joins TRBV7-9 and TRBJ2-5; D is undetermined. The V end was cut by 1 base, the J end by 5 bases, with 11 bases between. The CDR3 totals 14 residues. Germline lookup yields CDR1 SEHNR and CDR2 FQNEAQ (reference sequence).

The chain has TRBV7-9 and TRBJ2-1, with 7 bases matching TRBD1. CDR1 SEHNR and CDR2 FQNEAQ come from the germline V gene (reference sequence). With 8 bases clipped from V and 14 bases from J, the junction kept 9 bases outside the gene matches. The CDR3 loop spans 11 amino acids. The CDR3 sequence: CASPFRGREFF. The CDR3 DNA reads as TGTGCCAGCCCCTTTAGGGGGCGAGAGTTCTTC.

This clonotype is classed as medium-sized. The CDR3 sequence is CASKKRQGVGDTQYF. In DNA, the CDR3 is TGCGCCAGCAAGAAGAGACAGGGAGTCGGAGATACGCAGTATTTT. The chain carries TRBV4-1 and TRBJ2-3, with 7 nucleotides matching TRBD1. After removal of 7 bases from V and 5 bases from J, the junction contained 12 bases not matched to a gene. The CDR3 is made up of 15 amino acids. Germline lookup yields CDR1 MGHRA and CDR2 YSYEKL.

This clonotype was counted only a few times. The genes are TRBV5-1 and TRBJ2-7, with 11 bases matching TRBD1. The CDR3 runs to 15 residues. The germline gives CDR1 SGHRS, CDR2 YFSETQ. V lost 4 bases and J lost 6; bases outside the gene matches: 9. CDR3 sequence: CASSRGTGGVSEQYF. CDR3 DNA sequence: TGCGCCAGCAGCCGAGGGACAGGGGGAGTAAGCGAGCAGTACTTC.

This sequence joins TRBV3-1 and TRBJ2-5; the match to TRBD1 covers 7 bases. In germline, CDR1 is LGHDT, CDR2 YNNKEL (reference sequence). The CDR3 extends over 17 amino acids. Losses at the gene ends were 6 bases for V and 3 bases for J; bases not matched to a gene: 16. The DNA of the CDR3 is TGTGCCAGCAGTGACAGGGCTGGGAAGTTCGGGGAAGAGACCCAGTACTTC. Translated: CASSDRAGKFGEETQYF.

The chain employs TRBV4-2 and TRBJ2-2; 8 nucleotides agree with TRBD2. Germline loops: CDR1 LGHNA, CDR2 YNFKEQ. The V and J ends lost 2 bases and 5 bases, in that order; junction bases with no gene match: 7. CDR3 length: 16 amino acids. CDR3 loop: CASSQPGSGRTGELFF. DNA for the CDR3: TGTGCCAGCAGCCAACCAGGAAGCGGGAGAACCGGGGAGCTGTTTTTT.

This clonotype has only one observation. This rearrangement joins TRBV6-2 or TRBV6-3 to TRBJ2-6, with no clear D. Looked up from germline, CDR1 is MNHEY and CDR2 is SVGEGT. This CDR3 is built from 14 residues. V lost 2 bases and J 1 base, leaving 3 bases between the germline ends. In nucleotides, the CDR3 is TGTGCCAGCAGTTACGGTTCTGGGGCCAACGTCCTGACTTTC. It yields the protein CASSYGSGANVLTF.

The gene calls are TRBV6-2 or TRBV6-3 and TRBJ1-6, with 8 positions matching TRBD1. Germline V CDR1 and CDR2: MNHEY, SVGEGT. Trimming removed 7 bases from V and 10 bases from J; junction bases left unmatched: 6. The CDR3 covers 13 residues. The CDR3 bases are TGTGCCAGCACCGGACAGGGCGAGTCACCCCTCCACTTT. Its protein product is CASTGQGESPLHF.

In its sample, this clonotype was seen once. J is TRBJ1-2 and V is TRBV6-4; a possible D gene is TRBD1 (6 bases). Germline V gene data show CDR1 as MRHNA and CDR2 as SNTAGT. This CDR3 has 13 amino acids. V was clipped by 6 bases and J by 4 bases, with 12 bases between them. This CDR3 is CASRGRTVYGYTF. CDR3 nucleotide sequence: TGTGCCAGCAGAGGAAGGACAGTCTATGGCTACACCTTC.

This clonotype was counted between two and nine times. The junction shows a germline mismatch at one end, possibly a read error. This chain connects TRBV7-7 to TRBJ2-5; maybe TRBD1 (6 bases). There are 15 residues in the CDR3. The germline V gene has CDR1 SSHAT and CDR2 FNYEAQ (reference sequence). The CDR3 sequence: CASSPQLPGEETQYF. CDR3 bases: TGTGCTAGCAGCCCGCAGTTGCCAGGGGAGGAGACCCAGTACTTC.

The sample holds a few counts of this clonotype. V is TRBV4-1 and J is TRBJ2-1; D is perhaps TRBD1 (5 bases). Germline assignment: CDR1 MGHRA and CDR2 YSYEKL. The V end was cut by 2 bases, the J end by 11 bases, with 13 bases between. The CDR3 runs to 13 residues. The CDR3 here is CASSQLSGNQQFF. The DNA for the CDR3 is TGCGCCAGCAGCCAACTATCAGGGAACCAGCAGTTCTTC.

This rearrangement joins TRBV5-1 to TRBJ1-6; 7 nucleotides line up with TRBD1. V trimming: 1 base; J trimming: 6 bases; junction bases outside the gene matches: 4. The germline gives CDR1 SGHRS, CDR2 YFSETQ. CDR3 length: 15 amino acids. In DNA form, the CDR3 reads TGCGCCAGCAGCTTGCGACAGGGAGGTAATTCACCCCTCCACTTT. As protein: CASSLRQGGNSPLHF.

This clonotype was detected many times. This sequence joins TRBV7-2 and TRBJ2-7; a weak D match, TRBD2 (5 bases). The CDR3 contains 13 residues. Germline V gives CDR1 SGHTA, CDR2 FQGNSA. V dropped 0 bases and J dropped 2 bases, with 5 bases sitting between them. The CDR3 region is CASSLARAYEQYF. CDR3 nucleotides: TGTGCCAGCAGCTTAGCGAGGGCCTACGAGCAGTACTTC.

V gene TRBV6-5 combines with J gene TRBJ2-2, with 7 bases aligning to TRBD1. CDR3 length equals 13 residues. Germline CDR1 is MNHEY and CDR2 is SVGAGI. J was trimmed by 7 bases and V by 7 bases; bases with no gene match: 6. The CDR3: CASKQGDGGELFF. For the CDR3, the DNA is TGTGCCAGCAAGCAGGGGGATGGCGGGGAGCTGTTTTTT.

This clonotype has a count of ten or more. The chain has TRBV14 and TRBJ2-5, with 13 nucleotides matching TRBD2. The V gene end was trimmed by 4 bases and the J gene end by 2 bases; junction bases not matched to a gene: 7. CDR3 length: 17 residues. From germline, CDR1 is SGHDN and CDR2 FVKESK. The CDR3 reads CASSRVGGLAGQETQYF. The CDR3, as DNA: TGTGCCAGCAGCCGAGTGGGGGGACTAGCGGGGCAAGAGACCCAGTACTTC.

This clonotype was counted between two and nine times. J is TRBJ1-1 and V is TRBV21-1. TRBV21-1 is described as a pseudogene. The CDR3 extends over 13 amino acids. The CDR3 region has the DNA TGTGCCAGCAGCAAAGGGGGGAACACTGAAGCTTTCTTT. Translated: CASSKGGNTEAFF.

This rearrangement joins TRBV6-5 to TRBJ1-5, with TRBD1 identical over 10 bases. The CDR3 runs to 15 residues. Germline CDR1 and CDR2: MNHEY and SVGAGI. V lost 6 bases to trimming and J lost 5 bases; unmatched junction nucleotides: 7. The CDR3 bases are TGTGCCAGCAGCTCGACAGGGGGCCGCGATCAGCCCCAGCATTTT. Its protein product is CASSSTGGRDQPQHF.

This chain uses TRBV20-1 with TRBJ1-6; perhaps TRBD1 as D (6 bases). Looked up from germline, CDR1 is DFQATT and CDR2 is SNEGSKA (reference sequence). The CDR3 is made up of 15 amino acids. V lost 5 bases to trimming and J lost 8 bases, with 19 bases between them. CDR3 loop: CSARNGQFVDSPLHF. The CDR3 DNA is TGCAGTGCTCGAAACGGACAGTTCGTAGATTCACCCCTCCACTTT.

This chain joins TRBV25-1 and TRBJ1-1; D remains unclear. Germline CDR1 MGHDK, CDR2 SYGVNS. Between the trimmed V and J ends, which lost 7 bases and 3 bases, there was a span of 6 bases. The CDR3 sequence is 11 residues long. The CDR3 region has the DNA TGTGCCAGCACCGACTACACTGAAGCTTTCTTT. This translates into CASTDYTEAFF.

This clonotype has more than one count but fewer than ten. The chain has TRBV10-3 and TRBJ1-2; perhaps TRBD1 as D (5 bases). Germline CDR1 reads ENHRY; CDR2 reads SYGVKD. Trimming took off 3 bases at V and 3 bases at J, with 11 bases between the two ends. This CDR3 contains 14 residues. The CDR3 coding sequence is TGTGCCATCAGTGAACGTGAGGGGTACTATGGCTACACCTTC. Protein: CAISEREGYYGYTF.

This chain links TRBV10-2 with TRBJ1-1, with D uncertain. This CDR3 is built from 12 residues. Germline CDR1 and CDR2: WSHSY and SAAADI. The ends were cut back, 5 bases at V and 1 base at J, with 5 bases in the middle. The CDR3 DNA is TGCGCCAGCAGTAGACCGAACACTGAAGCTTTCTTT. Translating it yields CASSRPNTEAFF.

The rearrangement links TRBV10-3 to TRBJ1-1; tentative D call: TRBD1 (6 bases). From germline, CDR1 is ENHRY and CDR2 SYGVKD. V lost 10 bases, J lost 0 bases, and 12 bases lay in between. The CDR3 consists of 13 residues. The CDR3 loop reads CASTGYLNTEAFF. The CDR3 nucleotides read TGTGCCAGCACAGGGTACTTGAACACTGAAGCTTTCTTT.

In its sample, this clonotype ranks as large (0.1 to 1%). The chain uses TRBV27 and TRBJ1-2, with 10 bases aligning to TRBD1. With 8 bases clipped from V and 8 bases from J, the junction kept 11 bases outside the gene matches. The germline gives CDR1 MNHEY, CDR2 SMNVEV (reference sequence). The CDR3 extends over 14 amino acids. CDR3 nucleotides: TGTGCCAGCGCCGGACAGGGGGTCGTCGGGGGCTACACCTTC. The encoded protein is CASAGQGVVGGYTF.

The rearrangement joins TRBV6-5 to TRBJ2-7; D may be TRBD1 (5 bases). This CDR3 has 14 amino acids. V lost 8 bases, J lost 0 bases, and 14 bases lay in between. The germline CDR1 and CDR2 sequences are MNHEY and SVGAGI. The CDR3 loop reads CASAVGRSSYEQYF. For the CDR3, the DNA is TGTGCCAGCGCTGTGGGGCGAAGCTCCTACGAGCAGTACTTC.